Listed here are 28 T cell receptor beta chains from one sample, sequenced in a study of spatial heterogeneity in lung cancer. TCRdb analysed the 5' RACE reads with MiXCR anew, one entry per CDR3 protein. Of 10,000 to 15,000 distinct CDR3 sequences in the sample, about 4% were seen once. Time point reported: sample taken at primary tumor resection. Material: PBMCs, obtained at surgery. The origin of the receptors is a male donor with early-stage non-small cell lung cancer.

This clonotype has ten or more counts. V is TRBV3-1 and J is TRBJ2-4; 7 positions agree with TRBD1. This CDR3 has 15 amino acids. Looked up from germline, CDR1 is LGHDT and CDR2 is YNNKEL (reference sequence). Trimming cost V 4 bases and J 1 base; bases outside gene matches: 4. The CDR3 loop is CASSPGGLAKNIQYF. In nucleotides, the CDR3 is TGTGCCAGCAGCCCAGGGGGATTGGCCAAAAACATTCAGTACTTC.

The gene calls are TRBV20-1 and TRBJ1-4; 12 nucleotides match TRBD1. This CDR3 is 15 amino acids long. With 5 bases clipped from V and 2 bases from J, the junction kept 3 bases outside the gene matches. The germline V gene has CDR1 DFQATT and CDR2 SNEGSKA (reference sequence). The chain's CDR3 is CSAPGQGATNEKLFF. The CDR3 DNA sequence: TGCAGTGCTCCGGGACAGGGGGCGACTAATGAAAAACTGTTTTTT.

The chain employs TRBV5-1 and TRBJ2-7; the D call may be TRBD1 or TRBD2 (6 bases each). Per the germline V gene, CDR1 is SGHRS and CDR2 is YFSETQ. Trimming took off 5 bases at V and 6 bases at J, with 21 bases between the two ends. The CDR3 consists of 15 residues. The CDR3 DNA is TGCGCCAGCAGAATTTCGGCGGGACAATCCGCCGAGCAGTACTTC. Protein sequence: CASRISAGQSAEQYF. Drawing the rest from reference TRBV5-1 and TRBJ2-7, the complete variable domain is KAGVTQTPRYLIKTRGQQVTLSCSPISGHRSVSWYQQTPGQGLQFLFEYFSETQRNKGNFPGRFSGRQFSNSRSEMNVSTLELGDSALYLCASRISAGQSAEQYFGPGTRLTVT.

This clonotype was observed at least ten times. The rearrangement uses TRBV11-3 and TRBJ2-1; TRBD2 matches 9 bases. CDR1 SGHNT and CDR2 YENEEA come from the germline V gene. V trimming: 5 bases; J trimming: 5 bases; junction bases outside the gene matches: 10. CDR3 length: 16 amino acids. DNA of the CDR3: TGTGCCAGCAGCCTCCGGTCGGGACTAGCCGACAATGAGCAGTTCTTC. This translates into CASSLRSGLADNEQFF.

This clonotype was recorded at least ten times. The chain has TRBV20-1 and TRBJ2-5, with D hard to call. The germline gives CDR1 DFQATT, CDR2 SNEGSKA (reference sequence). V was shortened by 7 bases and J by 5 bases, with 17 bases between the two germline ends. The CDR3 covers 13 residues. The CDR3 here is CSGWADLQETQYF. CDR3 nucleotide sequence: TGCAGTGGTTGGGCCGACCTCCAGGAGACCCAGTACTTC.

The table lists this clonotype with many counts. This chain links TRBV7-2 with TRBJ2-2; D call uncertain. This CDR3 contains 13 residues. Germline lookup yields CDR1 SGHTA and CDR2 FQGNSA. V was shortened by 5 bases and J by 7 bases, with 11 bases between the two germline ends. This CDR3 is CASSTERGGELFF. CDR3 sequence (DNA): TGTGCCAGCAGCACGGAACGAGGCGGGGAGCTGTTTTTT.

DNA for the CDR3: TGTGCCAGCAGTGATGTTGGTGCTAGCACAGATACGCAGTATTTT. It specifies CASSDVGASTDTQYF. The gene calls are TRBV25-1 and TRBJ2-3; D gene unclear. V lost 3 bases and J 0 bases, leaving 10 bases between the germline ends. The CDR3 consists of 15 residues. Germline V gene lookup returns CDR1 MGHDK and CDR2 SYGVNS.

V and J are TRBV20-1 and TRBJ1-2, with 7 bases fitting TRBD1. V lost 1 base and J lost 1; bases outside the gene matches: 3. The CDR3 is 14 amino acids. CDR1 and CDR2 (germline): DFQATT, SNEGSKA (reference sequence). The CDR3 sequence is CSARVGTDNYGYTF. The CDR3 nucleotides read TGCAGTGCTAGAGTAGGGACAGATAACTATGGCTACACCTTC.

The rearrangement links TRBV5-1 to TRBJ2-3, with D hard to call. Trimming took 0 bases from V and 1 from J, leaving 9 bases between them. The CDR3 is made up of 15 amino acids. The germline CDR1 and CDR2 sequences are SGHRS and YFSETQ. DNA of the CDR3: TGCGCCAGCAGCTTGGCTCAGCTGGGCACAGATACGCAGTATTTT. The encoded protein is CASSLAQLGTDTQYF. Together with reference TRBV5-1 and TRBJ2-3, the CDR3 gives the full variable domain: KAGVTQTPRYLIKTRGQQVTLSCSPISGHRSVSWYQQTPGQGLQFLFEYFSETQRNKGNFPGRFSGRQFSNSRSEMNVSTLELGDSALYLCASSLAQLGTDTQYFGPGTRLTVL.

The V gene is TRBV20-1, the J gene TRBJ2-3; D not resolved. V gave up 5 bases and J gave up 2 bases, with 11 bases separating them. CDR1 is DFQATT and CDR2 is SNEGSKA in the germline V gene (reference sequence). The CDR3 runs to 13 residues. The CDR3 bases are TGCAGTGCTGTGGGTCCTTTCACAGATACGCAGTATTTT. Protein product: CSAVGPFTDTQYF.

This clonotype was seen repeatedly, ten times or more. The V gene is TRBV6-5, the J gene TRBJ2-5, with TRBD2 identical over 8 bases. CDR1 MNHEY and CDR2 SVGAGI come from the germline V gene. The J segment lost 7 bases and the V segment lost 6 bases, leaving 10 bases of the junction unmatched. The CDR3 has 14 residues. CDR3 sequence: CASSPGGDFVTQYF. The CDR3 nucleotides are TGTGCCAGCAGCCCGGGGGGGGATTTCGTGACCCAGTACTTC.

This clonotype has a count of ten or more. The chain employs TRBV5-1 and TRBJ2-3, with TRBD1 matching 8 bases. Unmatched junction bases numbered 14, after V lost 3 bases and J lost 5 bases. Germline CDR1 and CDR2: SGHRS and YFSETQ. CDR3 length: 17 residues. CDR3 residues: CASSSFSGTGRGDTQYF. CDR3 DNA: TGCGCCAGCAGCTCTTTCTCCGGGACAGGTCGGGGAGATACGCAGTATTTT.

In its sample, this clonotype was seen many times. V and J are TRBV19 and TRBJ1-2, with TRBD1 as a possible D gene (6 bases). The length of the CDR3 is 14 residues. Trimming cost V 6 bases and J 2 bases, with 13 bases left between them. Per the germline V gene, CDR1 is LNHDA and CDR2 is SQIVND (reference sequence). The CDR3: CASSPQGANYGYTF. As DNA, the CDR3 is TGTGCCAGTAGCCCACAGGGCGCCAACTATGGCTACACCTTC.

This clonotype was detected many times. The chain is built from TRBV5-8 and TRBJ2-7, with 10 bases that match TRBD1. V trimming: 4 bases; J trimming: 2 bases; junction bases outside the gene matches: 6. Germline V gene data show CDR1 as SGHTS and CDR2 as YDEGEE. The CDR3 covers 15 residues. CDR3: CASSVTGTGAYEQYF. In DNA, the CDR3 is TGTGCCAGCAGCGTCACCGGGACAGGGGCCTACGAGCAGTACTTC.

This clonotype was picked up many times. This sequence joins TRBV4-1 and TRBJ2-1, with 7 bases matching TRBD1. Germline assignment: CDR1 MGHRA and CDR2 YSYEKL. The CDR3 spans 16 residues. The J segment lost 4 bases and the V segment lost 3 bases, leaving 9 bases of the junction unmatched. CDR3 bases: TGCGCCAGCAGCCATCCTGGTGGACAGGAATACAATGAGCAGTTCTTC. It yields the protein CASSHPGGQEYNEQFF.

This clonotype was recorded many times. The chain carries TRBV20-1 and TRBJ2-1; TRBD2 matches at 8 bases. The junction had 9 bases not matched to a gene; V was cut back by 0 bases and J by 8 bases. CDR1 and CDR2 (germline): DFQATT, SNEGSKA (reference sequence). This CDR3 spans 15 amino acids. For the CDR3, the DNA is TGCAGTGCTAGAGAGTTTGGCCCCGGGGGGGATGAGCAGTTCTTC. Translated: CSAREFGPGGDEQFF.

This clonotype was counted a few times. V and J are TRBV12-3 or TRBV12-4 and TRBJ2-1, with 13 bases lining up with TRBD2. The V segment lost 4 bases and the J segment 4 bases; nucleotides outside the gene matches: 4. The length of the CDR3 is 16 residues. CDR3 region: CASSYQLAGGYNEQFF. The CDR3 DNA sequence: TGTGCCAGCAGTTACCAACTAGCGGGAGGGTACAATGAGCAGTTCTTC.

This clonotype has at least ten counts. The chain uses TRBV18 and TRBJ2-1; no reliable D call. Between the trimmed V and J ends, which lost 6 bases and 0 bases, there was a span of 15 bases. CDR1 is KGHSH and CDR2 is LQKENI in the germline V gene. CDR3 size: 16 residues. In DNA form, the CDR3 reads TGTGCCAGCTCCCCCTCGGGCGTCCCCTCCTACAATGAGCAGTTCTTC. It yields the protein CASSPSGVPSYNEQFF.

Many counts were recorded for this clonotype. The gene calls are TRBV12-3 or TRBV12-4 and TRBJ2-2; D ambiguous. V shed 1 base and J shed 0 bases, with 3 bases lying between them. CDR3 size: 14 residues. The CDR3 sequence is CASSLEPNTGELFF. CDR3 coding DNA: TGTGCCAGCAGTTTAGAACCGAACACCGGGGAGCTGTTTTTT.

CDR3 protein: CASSARPAGGSTQYF. The CDR3 DNA reads as TGTGCCAGTAGTGCCCGCCCAGCGGGAGGCAGCACGCAGTATTTT. V is TRBV19 and J is TRBJ2-3, with TRBD2 matching over 9 bases. The CDR3 is 15 amino acids. V gave up 5 bases and J gave up 9 bases; unmatched junction bases: 12. The germline gives CDR1 LNHDA, CDR2 SQIVND (reference sequence). The whole variable domain, remainder taken from reference TRBV19 and TRBJ2-3, is DGGITQSPKYLFRKEGQNVTLSCEQNLNHDAMYWYRQDPGQGLRLIYYSQIVNDFQKGDIAEGYSVSREKKESFPLTVTSAQKNPTAFYLCASSARPAGGSTQYFGPGTRLTVL.

This clonotype was counted ten times or more. The chain employs TRBV7-8 and TRBJ1-6; a possible D gene is TRBD1 (6 bases). The CDR3 has 16 amino acids. Germline assignment: CDR1 SGHVS and CDR2 FQNEAQ. Trimming stripped 5 bases from V and 5 bases from J, with 16 bases between. In DNA, the CDR3 is TGTGCCAGCAGCCTGGTGGGGGCACTTCATAATTCACCCCTCCACTTT. Translating gives CASSLVGALHNSPLHF.

The chain couples TRBV2 to TRBJ2-1; the D gene could be TRBD1 or TRBD2 (6 bases each). In germline, CDR1 is SNHLY, CDR2 FYNNEI. The CDR3 length is 15 residues. Trimming shortened V by 9 bases and J by 6 bases, and 21 bases separated the two germline ends. This chain's CDR3 is CARNRGPGGTNEQFF. The CDR3, as DNA: TGTGCCAGAAACCGGGGGCCGGGTGGGACCAATGAGCAGTTCTTC.

This clonotype showed up many times. The chain has TRBV28 and TRBJ2-3; 7 bases agree with TRBD2. CDR3 length equals 11 residues. Losses at the gene ends were 2 bases for V and 13 bases for J; bases not matched to a gene: 3. The V gene's germline CDR1 is MDHEN and CDR2 SYDVKM. The CDR3 region has the DNA TGTGCCAGCAGTTTACGGGGGGAGGAGTATTTT. Protein sequence: CASSLRGEEYF.

This clonotype was seen ten or more times. The chain has TRBV7-2 and TRBJ2-2, with 9 bases fitting TRBD2. Germline V gene sequence: CDR1 SGHTA, CDR2 FQGNSA. There are 16 residues in the CDR3. Trimming took 4 bases from V and 6 from J; bases not matched to a gene: 9. CDR3 bases: TGTGCCAGCAGCTCCTATGGGCTAGCGGGATCCGGGGAGCTGTTTTTT. It is translated as CASSSYGLAGSGELFF.

This clonotype was observed at least ten times. The chain is built from TRBV4-1 and TRBJ2-7; D is unclear. CDR3 length: 15 residues. Germline CDR1 is MGHRA and CDR2 is YSYEKL. The V end lost 4 bases, the J end lost 0 bases, and 13 bases lay between the germline ends. In nucleotides, the CDR3 is TGCGCCAGCAGCCCCGCAGGAGCGAGCTCCTACGAGCAGTACTTC. Translated, it gives CASSPAGASSYEQYF.

The V call is TRBV10-1, the J call TRBJ2-3; the match to TRBD1 covers 8 bases. Trimming removed 6 bases from V and 4 bases from J; junction bases left unmatched: 6. CDR3 length equals 14 residues. Germline-derived CDR1 and CDR2 are WNHNN and SYGVQD (reference sequence). DNA for the CDR3: TGCGCCAGCAGCGGACAGGGAACGTCAGATACGCAGTATTTT. Translating gives CASSGQGTSDTQYF.

This clonotype qualifies as medium-sized. V is TRBV29-1 and J is TRBJ2-3; 8 bases map to TRBD2. Germline values: CDR1 SQVTM, CDR2 ANQGSEA. V shed 8 bases and J 5 bases; nucleotides not matched to a gene: 9. This CDR3 is built from 13 residues. In nucleotides, the CDR3 is TGCAGCACAAGGACTAGCCTTGGAGATACGCAGTATTTT. It specifies CSTRTSLGDTQYF.

This clonotype was found many times. The chain couples TRBV4-1 to TRBJ1-6, with unresolved D. The germline gives CDR1 MGHRA, CDR2 YSYEKL. The CDR3 covers 15 residues. Trimming took 1 base from V and 6 from J, leaving 10 bases between them. CDR3 sequence: CASSQATSSNSPLHF. The CDR3, as DNA: TGCGCCAGCAGCCAAGCAACCTCTAGTAATTCACCCCTCCACTTT.